This T cell receptor beta chain was found in a study of blood T cell repertoires in COVID-19. The CDR3 totals 11 residues. Trimming removed 9 bases at V and 1 base at J, with 6 bases between. Sequencing was performed with immunoSEQ multiplex PCR; in TCRdb, only in-frame clones are kept and a portion is missing. This sample has about 90,000 clones, with roughly 84% found just once. The chain recombines TRBV12-3 or TRBV12-4 with TRBJ2-5; D remains ambiguous. The receptor's source is an elderly woman with active or convalescent COVID-19. Sample: peripheral blood. Here the CDR3 reads CASPTQETQYF. The CDR3 coding sequence is TGTGCCAGTCCTACCCAAGAGACCCAGTACTTC.